The 14 T cell receptor beta chains listed next were all sequenced from one sample in a study of blood T cell repertoires in COVID-19. TCRdb's copy holds only in-frame clones and misses some; the assay was immunoSEQ multiplex PCR. In the table there are 150,000 to 200,000 clones, about four fifths of which are singletons. Sequenced material: peripheral blood. These receptors were collected from a woman aged 40 to 55 with COVID-19, enrolled during active disease.

The chain couples TRBV4-1 to TRBJ1-6; no firm D call. V lost 0 bases and J 0 bases, leaving 15 bases between the germline ends. CDR3 length equals 19 residues. Germline V lookup: CDR1 MGHRA, CDR2 YSYEKL. The CDR3 here is CASSQDKFEYSSYNSPLHF. The CDR3 nucleotides are TGCGCCAGCAGCCAAGATAAATTCGAGTACAGCTCCTATAATTCACCCCTCCACTTT.

This clone has a handful of counts. The chain couples TRBV7-8 to TRBJ1-4, with D tentatively TRBD1 (6 bases). There are 16 residues in the CDR3. Between the trimmed V and J ends, which lost 5 bases and 8 bases, there was a span of 21 bases. Germline-derived CDR1 and CDR2 are SGHVS and FQNEAQ. The CDR3 reads CASSTTRAVQGEKLFF. DNA for the CDR3: TGTGCCAGCAGCACCACCCGGGCGGTTCAGGGGGAAAAACTGTTTTTT.

The chain employs TRBV4-2 and TRBJ2-6; 7 nucleotides match TRBD2. Germline lookup yields CDR1 LGHNA and CDR2 YNFKEQ. The CDR3 covers 19 residues. Trimming at V came to 0 bases and at J to 2 bases, leaving 10 bases not matched to a gene. The CDR3 sequence: CASSQDPAGTNPGANVLTF. The DNA for the CDR3 is TGTGCCAGCAGCCAAGATCCGGCAGGGACTAACCCTGGGGCCAACGTCCTGACTTTC.

The chain is built from TRBV9 and TRBJ1-5, with D possibly matching TRBD1 (6 bases). Germline-derived CDR1 and CDR2 are SGDLS and YYNGEE. V lost 3 bases and J lost 7, with 14 bases in between. The CDR3 loop spans 14 amino acids. The chain's CDR3 is CASSAGQIGQPQHF. The CDR3 coding sequence is TGTGCCAGCAGCGCCGGACAGATCGGACAGCCCCAGCATTTT.

This chain links TRBV30 with TRBJ2-7; possible D gene TRBD2, 6 bases. The germline V gene has CDR1 GTSNPN and CDR2 SVGIG (reference sequence). This CDR3 has 14 amino acids. Trimming took 0 bases from V and 4 from J, leaving 13 bases between them. The CDR3 spells CAWSVGDSGYEQYF. For the CDR3, the DNA is TGTGCCTGGAGTGTTGGGGACTCAGGATACGAGCAGTACTTC. The full variable domain, in which reference TRBV30 and TRBJ2-7 provide the parts outside the CDR3, is SQTIHQWPATLVQPVGSPLSLECTVEGTSNPNLYWYRQAAGRGLQLLFYSVGIGQISSEVPQNLSASRPQDRQFILSSKKLLLSDSGFYLCAWSVGDSGYEQYFGPGTRLTVT.

The chain uses TRBV28 and TRBJ1-2; no clear D. CDR3 length equals 11 residues. Trimming shortened V by 11 bases and J by 0 bases, and 7 bases separated the two germline ends. Germline V gene sequence: CDR1 MDHEN, CDR2 SYDVKM. Written as DNA, the CDR3 is TGTGCCGGCACTACTAACTATGGCTACACCTTC. Protein product: CAGTTNYGYTF.

V gene TRBV5-1 combines with J gene TRBJ1-1; possible D gene TRBD1, 5 bases. V gave up 1 base and J gave up 3 bases, with 10 bases separating them. From germline, CDR1 is SGHRS and CDR2 YFSETQ. The CDR3 has 14 amino acids. In DNA, the CDR3 is TGCGCCAGCAGCTTGCGGGGGGATTACACTGAAGCTTTCTTT. As protein: CASSLRGDYTEAFF.

This rearrangement joins TRBV27 to TRBJ1-1, with D uncertain. The CDR3 has 11 residues. Trimming cost V 8 bases and J 3 bases, with 7 bases left between them. Germline assignment: CDR1 MNHEY and CDR2 SMNVEV (reference sequence). The DNA of the CDR3 is TGTGCCAGCGGCGGATACACTGAAGCTTTCTTT. It encodes CASGGYTEAFF.

The chain employs TRBV11-1 and TRBJ2-3, with D unclear. Between the trimmed V and J ends, which lost 6 bases and 2 bases, there was a span of 6 bases. There are 12 residues in the CDR3. The germline V gene has CDR1 SGHAT and CDR2 FQDESV (reference sequence). The CDR3 DNA sequence: TGTGCCAGCAGTTCCCTCACAGATACGCAGTATTTT. Encoded protein: CASSSLTDTQYF.

This clone showed up just a few times. The CDR3 protein is CASSPATGEGLSYGYTF. CDR3 coding DNA: TGTGCCAGCAGTCCCGCGACAGGAGAAGGTCTGAGTTATGGCTACACCTTC. V and J are TRBV27 and TRBJ1-2, with D perhaps TRBD1 (6 bases). V dropped 5 bases and J dropped 5 bases, with 24 bases sitting between them. The germline gives CDR1 MNHEY, CDR2 SMNVEV (reference sequence). The CDR3 is made up of 17 amino acids.

This clone appeared a few times. V and J are TRBV18 and TRBJ2-2; 7 bases fit TRBD1. Trimming took 4 bases from V and 5 from J; bases not matched to a gene: 7. Germline CDR1 KGHSH, CDR2 LQKENI. The CDR3 loop spans 15 amino acids. In DNA, the CDR3 is TGTGCCAGCTCACAAGGGACAGAGAAAACCGGGGAGCTGTTTTTT. Residues: CASSQGTEKTGELFF.

The chain carries TRBV27 and TRBJ1-5, with 10 bases that match TRBD1. This CDR3 is 15 amino acids long. The germline V gene encodes CDR1 MNHEY and CDR2 SMNVEV (reference sequence). J was trimmed by 6 bases and V by 5 bases; bases with no gene match: 7. This CDR3 reads CASSTGTGVRQPQHF. CDR3 DNA: TGTGCCAGCAGTACGGGGACAGGGGTACGTCAGCCCCAGCATTTT.

This clone was picked up one time. The rearrangement joins TRBV7-3 to TRBJ2-1, with D tentatively TRBD2 (6 bases). The CDR3 loop spans 13 amino acids. From germline, CDR1 is SGHTA and CDR2 FQGTGA. Trimming shortened V by 5 bases and J by 5 bases, and 10 bases separated the two germline ends. CDR3 in amino acids: CASSTGVNNEQFF. CDR3 nucleotide sequence: TGTGCCAGCAGCACGGGGGTCAACAATGAGCAGTTCTTC.

The chain recombines TRBV29-1 with TRBJ2-3; a possible D gene is TRBD1 (6 bases). Per the germline V gene, CDR1 is SQVTM and CDR2 is ANQGSEA. Between the trimmed V and J ends, which lost 1 base and 0 bases, there was a span of 11 bases. This CDR3 is built from 15 residues. CDR3 residues: CSVEGTATSTDTQYF. CDR3 bases: TGCAGCGTTGAAGGGACAGCCACTAGCACAGATACGCAGTATTTT.